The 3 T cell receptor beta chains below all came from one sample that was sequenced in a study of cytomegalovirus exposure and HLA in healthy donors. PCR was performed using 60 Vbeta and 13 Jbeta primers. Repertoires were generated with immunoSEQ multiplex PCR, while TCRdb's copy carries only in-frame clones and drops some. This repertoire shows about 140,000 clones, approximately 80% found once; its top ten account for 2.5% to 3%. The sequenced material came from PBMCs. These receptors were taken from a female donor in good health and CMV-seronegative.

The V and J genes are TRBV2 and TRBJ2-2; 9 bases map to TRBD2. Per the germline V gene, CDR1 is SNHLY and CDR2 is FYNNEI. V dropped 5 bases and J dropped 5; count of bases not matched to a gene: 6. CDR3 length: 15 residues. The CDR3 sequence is CASSRSGSGTGELFF. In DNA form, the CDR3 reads TGTGCCAGCAGTCGTAGCGGGAGCGGGACCGGGGAGCTGTTTTTT.

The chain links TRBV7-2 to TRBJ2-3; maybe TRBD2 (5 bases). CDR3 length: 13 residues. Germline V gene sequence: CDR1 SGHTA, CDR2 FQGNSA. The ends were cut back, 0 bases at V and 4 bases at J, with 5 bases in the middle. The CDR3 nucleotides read TGTGCCAGCAGCTTAGCGCGGGCAGATACGCAGTATTTT. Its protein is CASSLARADTQYF.

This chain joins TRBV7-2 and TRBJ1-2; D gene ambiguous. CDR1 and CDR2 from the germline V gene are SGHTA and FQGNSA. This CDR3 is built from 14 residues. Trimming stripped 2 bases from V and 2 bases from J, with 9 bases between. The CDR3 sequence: CASSLMRANYGYTF. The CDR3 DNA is TGTGCCAGCAGCTTAATGAGGGCCAACTATGGCTACACCTTC.